This T cell receptor (beta chain) originates from a study of shared clonotypes between healthy human individuals. Study-wide points: Of the naive CD4 clonotypes, roughly 5.5% were shared across four donors. What limited the represented genetic and exposure-history diversity was the small number of donors.

As regards this clone: Its specificity is not known.

V was clipped by 3 bases and J by 5 bases, with 20 bases between them. CDR1 and CDR2 (germline): SGHRS, YFSETQ. The CDR3 covers 16 residues. In the original processing: Owing to the provision of junction-only sequences devoid of quality scores by immunoSEQ, filtering differed. Clones were read by immunoSEQ multiplex PCR, and TCRdb kept only the in-frame ones, dropping some. The V and J calls and clone size come from that table; D and trimming were worked out from the DNA. The sample lists 550,000 to 700,000 clones; 73% were seen once. Sequenced sample: memory CD4+ T cells sorted from blood. Indicated subset: CD45RA-negative fraction. The clonotype was recovered from a woman aged 25 to 39 in good health. The rearrangement links TRBV5-1 to TRBJ2-5, with a possible D match to TRBD1 (6 bases). The CDR3 spells CASSWGQGLGSETQYF. The CDR3 DNA reads as TGCGCCAGCAGCTGGGGGCAGGGCTTGGGGTCGGAGACCCAGTACTTC. Supplemented by reference TRBV5-1 and TRBJ2-5, the full variable domain reads KAGVTQTPRYLIKTRGQQVTLSCSPISGHRSVSWYQQTPGQGLQFLFEYFSETQRNKGNFPGRFSGRQFSNSRSEMNVSTLELGDSALYLCASSWGQGLGSETQYFGPGTRLLVL.